This T cell receptor (beta chain) comes out of a study of T cells in Graves' hyperthyroidism and ophthalmopathy. Study as a whole: Peripheral blood draws took place at initial diagnosis, ahead of any treatment.

This clonotype was seen a handful of times. Amplified regions were TCR beta CDR3 sequences from RNA transcripts. A set of HTBI primers served as the primers for a first-round RT-PCR of the TCR CDR3. Each CDR3 protein is one row after TCRdb ran MiXCR on the multiplex PCR reads. The data hold about 400,000 distinct CDR3 sequences, with 13% to 15% observed a single time. CDR3 length: 16 residues. CDR1 and CDR2 (germline): LGHNA, YNFKEQ. V lost 0 bases and J lost 4, with 12 bases in between. What was sequenced was blood. The receptor comes from a woman in her twenties or thirties with Graves' ophthalmopathy. The rearrangement links TRBV4-2 to TRBJ2-2, with D tentatively TRBD2 (7 bases). The CDR3 here is CASSQDGGQSTGELFF. In DNA form, the CDR3 reads TGTGCCAGCAGCCAAGACGGGGGGCAGAGCACCGGGGAGCTGTTTTTT.